A selection of T cell receptor beta chains follows, all from one sample in a study of T cells in Graves' hyperthyroidism and ophthalmopathy. TCRdb reprocessed the multiplex PCR reads via MiXCR and lists one record per CDR3 protein. The sample includes around 490,000 distinct CDR3 sequences, about 20% seen only once; the top ten take over 45%. The sample consisted of blood. The receptors were gathered from a man between 35 and 55 years old with Graves' ophthalmopathy. Each CDR3 is given with its conserved first and last residue. The D gene is left open where the match is weak.

d_gene: -
v_gene: TRBV9
j_gene: TRBJ2-7
CDR3aa: CASSGGLISYEQYF

d_gene: TRBD1
v_gene: TRBV20-1
j_gene: TRBJ2-7
CDR3aa: CSAPGQATYEQYF

d_gene: TRBD2
v_gene: TRBV20-1
j_gene: TRBJ2-7
CDR3aa: CSASSGVSYEQYF

d_gene: -
v_gene: TRBV24-1
j_gene: TRBJ2-3
CDR3aa: CATSGGGESQYF

d_gene: -
v_gene: TRBV7-2
j_gene: TRBJ1-2
CDR3aa: CASSGTRVGYGYTF

d_gene: TRBD2
v_gene: TRBV2
j_gene: TRBJ2-1
CDR3aa: CASSPGGLAGGDEQFF

d_gene: -
v_gene: TRBV20-1
j_gene: TRBJ2-1
CDR3aa: CSAGSYNEQFF

d_gene: TRBD2
v_gene: TRBV5-1
j_gene: TRBJ2-1
CDR3aa: CASHSGAHNEQFF

d_gene: -
v_gene: TRBV30
j_gene: TRBJ2-7
CDR3aa: CAWSPPLPRGYEQYF

d_gene: TRBD2
v_gene: TRBV27
j_gene: TRBJ2-3
CDR3aa: CASSSSGSGERDTQYF